This passage covers 28 T cell receptor beta chains from one sample sequenced in a study of cytomegalovirus exposure and HLA in healthy donors. PCR involved 60 Vbeta and 13 Jbeta primers. Some clones are missing from TCRdb's copy, which holds only in-frame ones; the method was immunoSEQ multiplex PCR. Of around 200,000 clones listed, over 65% were seen once; the top ten hold less than 3.5%. Sequencing used PBMCs. The receptors stem from a woman in her fifties or sixties in good health and CMV-seropositive.

V gene TRBV6-1 combines with J gene TRBJ1-2; the D gene is possibly TRBD1 (6 bases). The V gene's germline CDR1 is MNHNS and CDR2 SASEGT. V was pared by 0 bases and J by 8 bases, with 13 bases between. This CDR3 is 14 amino acids long. The CDR3 DNA is TGTGCCAGCAGTGAAGCCCCAGGGGAGGGCGGCTACACCTTC. Residues: CASSEAPGEGGYTF.

This clone was detected only once. The rearrangement links TRBV6-1 to TRBJ1-5, with D possibly TRBD1 on 6 matching bases. The germline V gene encodes CDR1 MNHNS and CDR2 SASEGT. The CDR3 covers 14 residues. Trimming cost V 5 bases and J 6 bases, with 14 bases left between them. In DNA, the CDR3 is TGTGCCAGCAGTCCACAGGGCGCCGGTCAGCCCCAGCATTTT. Encoded protein: CASSPQGAGQPQHF.

The chain is built from TRBV30 and TRBJ2-7; 10 bases match TRBD2. This CDR3 spans 15 amino acids. Trimming cost V 3 bases and J 1 base; bases outside gene matches: 6. Germline CDR1 reads GTSNPN; CDR2 reads SVGIG (reference sequence). The CDR3 is CAWRRTSGGSYEQYF. The CDR3 DNA sequence: TGTGCCTGGAGGAGGACTAGCGGAGGTTCCTACGAGCAGTACTTC.

On this clone itself: Other DNA sequences in the sample encode the same CDR3. The chain employs TRBV30 and TRBJ1-2; unclear D gene. Germline V gives CDR1 GTSNPN, CDR2 SVGIG (reference sequence). V lost 0 bases to trimming and J lost 5 bases, with 4 bases between them. The CDR3 length is 11 residues. The CDR3 reads CAWSVLYGYTF. For the CDR3, the DNA is TGTGCCTGGAGTGTCTTATATGGCTACACCTTC.

The gene calls are TRBV7-9 and TRBJ2-2, with D possibly TRBD1 on 5 matching bases. The CDR3 consists of 15 residues. Germline loops: CDR1 SEHNR, CDR2 FQNEAQ (reference sequence). V dropped 3 bases and J dropped 4 bases, with 12 bases sitting between them. CDR3 DNA sequence: TGTGCCAGCAGCTTGTTTAGGGGTAGCACCGGGGAGCTGTTTTTT. It translates to CASSLFRGSTGELFF.

This chain joins TRBV15 and TRBJ2-5, with D hard to call. The germline V gene has CDR1 LNHNV and CDR2 YYDKDF (reference sequence). The CDR3 has 14 amino acids. V gave up 3 bases and J gave up 4 bases, with 12 bases separating them. The CDR3 nucleotides read TGTGCCACCAGCAGGGGTCAGGCAGGAGAGACCCAGTACTTC. Encoded protein: CATSRGQAGETQYF.

V is TRBV30 and J is TRBJ2-1, with 8 bases matching TRBD2. This CDR3 region has 15 residues. CDR1 and CDR2 (germline): GTSNPN, SVGIG (reference sequence). The CDR3 DNA reads TGTGCATCCGGCGTTAGCGGGAATTCCTACAATGAGCAGTTCTTC. Amino acids: CASGVSGNSYNEQFF. Using reference TRBV30 and TRBJ2-1 for the parts outside the CDR3, the full variable domain is SQTIHQWPATLVQPVGSPLSLECTVEGTSNPNLYWYRQAAGRGLQLLFYSVGIGQISSEVPQNLSASRPQDRQFILSSKKLLLSDSGFYLCASGVSGNSYNEQFFGPGTRLTVL.

The J gene is TRBJ1-1, the V gene TRBV5-1; TRBD1 agrees at 7 bases. The length of the CDR3 is 13 residues. From germline, CDR1 is SGHRS and CDR2 YFSETQ. Trimming cost V 7 bases and J 6 bases; bases outside gene matches: 9. For the CDR3, the DNA is TGCGCCAGCGACCAAGGGGGCGGCTCTGAAGCTTTCTTT. The encoded protein is CASDQGGGSEAFF.

The CDR3 region is CASSPPLRTQPANYGYTF. The CDR3 nucleotides are TGCGCCAGCAGCCCCCCGCTTCGCACCCAACCAGCTAACTATGGCTACACCTTC. The chain recombines TRBV4-1 with TRBJ1-2; D gene ambiguous. CDR1 and CDR2 (germline): MGHRA, YSYEKL. This CDR3 contains 18 residues. Deletions cut 4 bases from V and 0 bases from J, with 21 bases between.

CDR3 nucleotide sequence: TGTGCCAGCAGCTTACGAGCGGGAACCTCCTACAATGAGCAGTTCTTC. Amino acids: CASSLRAGTSYNEQFF. The chain employs TRBV7-8 and TRBJ2-1; 7 bases align to TRBD2. J gave up 0 bases and V 2 bases, and 4 bases lay outside the gene matches. Germline lookup yields CDR1 SGHVS and CDR2 FQNEAQ. This CDR3 region has 16 residues.

This clone has more than one count but fewer than ten. This chain uses TRBV11-2 with TRBJ2-7, with D possibly being TRBD1 (5 bases). Germline CDR1 and CDR2: SGHAT and FQNNGV. Trimming pared 4 bases from V and 3 bases from J, leaving 13 bases between. The length of the CDR3 is 14 residues. The CDR3 DNA reads TGTGCCAGCAGCTCCTCAGGGAAAAGCTACGAGCAGTACTTC. It codes for CASSSSGKSYEQYF.

The chain combines TRBV7-2 with TRBJ2-1; D not certain. The length of the CDR3 is 12 residues. Trimming cost V 3 bases and J 6 bases, with 6 bases left between them. CDR1 is SGHTA, CDR2 FQGNSA, per germline. For the CDR3, the DNA is TGTGCCAGCAGCTTGCGGCCCAATGAGCAGTTCTTC. The encoded protein is CASSLRPNEQFF.

This clone came up a few times. The rearrangement links TRBV7-8 to TRBJ1-1; the match to TRBD1 covers 8 bases. The CDR3 runs 17 residues. Germline values: CDR1 SGHVS, CDR2 FQNEAQ. V gave up 5 bases and J gave up 2 bases; unmatched junction bases: 13. This chain's CDR3 is CASSRGTGLRFNTEAFF. The DNA for the CDR3 is TGTGCCAGCAGCCGCGGGACAGGCCTTCGTTTTAACACTGAAGCTTTCTTT. Drawing the rest from reference TRBV7-8 and TRBJ1-1, the complete variable domain is GAGVSQSPRYKVAKRGQDVALRCDPISGHVSLFWYQQALGQGPEFLTYFQNEAQLDKSGLPSDRFFAERPEGSVSTLKIQRTQQEDSAVYLCASSRGTGLRFNTEAFFGQGTRLTVV.

The V call is TRBV13, the J call TRBJ2-3; D is perhaps TRBD2 (7 bases). V was cut by 5 bases and J by 4 bases, with 16 bases left in between. This CDR3 has 15 amino acids. Per the germline V gene, CDR1 is PRHDT and CDR2 is FYEKMQ (reference sequence). CDR3 nucleotide sequence: TGTGCCAGCAGCCTCTTAGGGGGGGCAGCAGATACGCAGTATTTT. Its translation: CASSLLGGAADTQYF.

This chain connects TRBV30 to TRBJ1-2; D perhaps matches TRBD1 (6 bases). Germline lookup yields CDR1 GTSNPN and CDR2 SVGIG (reference sequence). Between the trimmed V and J ends, which lost 2 bases and 8 bases, there was a span of 12 bases. This CDR3 has 12 residues. The CDR3 reads CAWSPGQGGYTF. Here the CDR3 DNA reads TGTGCCTGGAGTCCTGGGCAGGGGGGCTACACCTTC.

V gene TRBV15 combines with J gene TRBJ2-6; tentatively, D is TRBD1 (5 bases). Germline assignment: CDR1 LNHNV and CDR2 YYDKDF (reference sequence). CDR3 length equals 17 residues. V gave up 0 bases and J gave up 0 bases, with 9 bases separating them. For the CDR3, the DNA is TGTGCCACCAGCAGAGATGGGGCAGGCTCTGGGGCCAACGTCCTGACTTTC. Amino acid sequence: CATSRDGAGSGANVLTF.

Comment on this clone: Other DNA sequences within the sample encode an identical CDR3. This chain connects TRBV27 to TRBJ2-5, with D unclear. V was shortened by 0 bases and J by 5 bases, with 4 bases between the two germline ends. CDR1 is MNHEY, CDR2 SMNVEV, per germline (reference sequence). The CDR3 is 12 residues long. The CDR3 is CASSLSGETQYF. DNA for the CDR3: TGTGCCAGCAGTTTATCGGGCGAGACCCAGTACTTC.

The V call is TRBV6-5, the J call TRBJ1-5; the match to TRBD1 covers 7 bases. J gave up 4 bases and V 6 bases, and 3 bases lay outside the gene matches. This CDR3 contains 13 residues. The germline CDR1 and CDR2 sequences are MNHEY and SVGAGI. The CDR3 is CASSHRGNQPQHF. DNA for the CDR3: TGTGCCAGCAGCCACAGGGGTAATCAGCCCCAGCATTTT.

The rearrangement links TRBV15 to TRBJ2-5, with D possibly matching TRBD2 (5 bases). The V end lost 6 bases, the J end lost 1 base, and 15 bases lay between the germline ends. Germline V gene sequence: CDR1 LNHNV, CDR2 YYDKDF (reference sequence). The CDR3 contains 15 residues. The CDR3 loop is CATRFDRGGQETQYF. The CDR3 DNA reads as TGTGCCACCAGGTTTGATCGGGGTGGCCAAGAGACCCAGTACTTC.

The chain joins TRBV30 to TRBJ2-7; possible D gene TRBD1, 6 bases. Germline V gives CDR1 GTSNPN, CDR2 SVGIG (reference sequence). The CDR3 is made up of 14 amino acids. The V and J ends lost 2 bases and 3 bases respectively, with 14 bases between them. Here the CDR3 reads CAWSNSQGRYEQYF. The CDR3 nucleotides are TGTGCCTGGAGTAATTCACAGGGCCGCTACGAGCAGTACTTC. The whole variable domain, remainder taken from reference TRBV30 and TRBJ2-7, is SQTIHQWPATLVQPVGSPLSLECTVEGTSNPNLYWYRQAAGRGLQLLFYSVGIGQISSEVPQNLSASRPQDRQFILSSKKLLLSDSGFYLCAWSNSQGRYEQYFGPGTRLTVT.

This rearrangement joins TRBV19 to TRBJ1-5; D ambiguous. The CDR3 has 15 residues. Between the trimmed V and J ends, which lost 3 bases and 4 bases, there was a span of 13 bases. Germline V gives CDR1 LNHDA, CDR2 SQIVND (reference sequence). Written as DNA, the CDR3 is TGTGCCAGTAGTATGCCTTTCGCGGGAAATCAGCCCCAGCATTTT. Translation gives CASSMPFAGNQPQHF. The full variable domain, its missing parts supplied by reference TRBV19 and TRBJ1-5, is DGGITQSPKYLFRKEGQNVTLSCEQNLNHDAMYWYRQDPGQGLRLIYYSQIVNDFQKGDIAEGYSVSREKKESFPLTVTSAQKNPTAFYLCASSMPFAGNQPQHFGDGTRLSIL.

The genes are TRBV5-1 and TRBJ2-3; 10 nucleotides match TRBD1. The CDR3 runs to 15 residues. In germline, CDR1 is SGHRS, CDR2 YFSETQ. J was trimmed by 6 bases and V by 4 bases; bases with no gene match: 8. DNA of the CDR3: TGCGCCAGCAGCCTGGGACAGGGGCTAAGGGATACGCAGTATTTT. This codes for CASSLGQGLRDTQYF.

The chain joins TRBV7-2 to TRBJ2-7, with 8 bases fitting TRBD2. This CDR3 spans 17 amino acids. Germline V CDR1 and CDR2: SGHTA, FQGNSA. The V and J ends lost 1 base and 4 bases, in that order; junction bases with no gene match: 12. The CDR3 region is CASSLGFWAGGTYEQYF. CDR3 bases: TGTGCCAGCAGCTTAGGTTTTTGGGCGGGGGGCACGTACGAGCAGTACTTC.

The rearrangement links TRBV28 to TRBJ1-2; possibly TRBD1 for D (5 bases). The CDR3 length is 15 residues. Germline loops: CDR1 MDHEN, CDR2 SYDVKM. The V end lost 2 bases, the J end lost 2 bases, and 12 bases lay between the germline ends. In DNA form, the CDR3 reads TGTGCCAGCAGTTTAGCGGGACGGTCGAACTATGGCTACACCTTC. This codes for CASSLAGRSNYGYTF.

The CDR3 DNA is TGTGCCAGCAGTGCCACCCTCGGTAGCGGAAAAAACATTCAGTACTTC. The encoded protein is CASSATLGSGKNIQYF. J is TRBJ2-4 and V is TRBV6-1; possibly TRBD2 for D (6 bases). With 4 bases removed from V and 4 bases from J, the gap between germline ends came to 17 bases. From germline, CDR1 is MNHNS and CDR2 SASEGT. CDR3 size: 16 residues.

V and J are TRBV28 and TRBJ2-7; 9 bases fit TRBD1. This CDR3 contains 15 residues. The V and J ends lost 4 bases and 5 bases, in that order; junction bases with no gene match: 9. CDR1 and CDR2 (germline): MDHEN, SYDVKM. DNA of the CDR3: TGTGCCAGCAGTTCTAATCCGGGACAGGGAGACGAGCAGTACTTC. Amino acid sequence: CASSSNPGQGDEQYF.

The J gene is TRBJ2-2, the V gene TRBV7-2; D gene uncertain. Germline V gene data show CDR1 as SGHTA and CDR2 as FQGNSA. The CDR3 sequence is 13 residues long. Deletions cut 4 bases from V and 4 bases from J, with 7 bases between. Here the CDR3 reads CASSYYTTGELFF. In nucleotides, the CDR3 is TGTGCCAGCAGCTACTACACCACCGGGGAGCTGTTTTTT.

A word on this clone: Within the sample, other DNA sequences also encode this same CDR3. The J gene is TRBJ1-1, the V gene TRBV7-9, with 8 bases lining up with TRBD1. V shed 2 bases and J 5 bases; nucleotides not matched to a gene: 4. Germline CDR1 is SEHNR and CDR2 is FQNEAQ (reference sequence). This CDR3 has 14 amino acids. The CDR3 nucleotides are TGTGCCAGCAGCTTACAGGGGGCGAGGACTGAAGCTTTCTTT. It translates to CASSLQGARTEAFF.